This TCR beta chain was profiled in a study of blood T cell repertoires in COVID-19. Across the whole study: Sites across the United States, Italy and Spain contributed samples from acute and convalescent COVID-19. T cells, B-cell-depleted T cells, or PBMCs provided the cDNA or gDNA that served as material.

How the authors handled the data: Amplification of reference gene primers provided the estimated nucleated cell counts. Data came from immunoSEQ multiplex PCR; TCRdb stores just in-frame clones and leaves some out. D and trimming come from the DNA, and the V and J calls and clone size come from that table. The sample contains 65,000 to 70,000 clones, 87% of which appear only once. Sequenced sample: peripheral blood. The clonotype was recovered from a woman over 75 with acute or convalescent COVID-19.

CDR3 sequence (DNA): TGTGCCAGCAGTCAGGGACAGGGCCTCTTCGGCTACACCTTC. Protein sequence: CASSQGQGLFGYTF. The genes are TRBV6-6 and TRBJ1-2, with 9 bases that match TRBD1. Germline loops: CDR1 MNHNY, CDR2 SVGAGI (reference sequence). The CDR3 extends over 14 amino acids. Trimming cost V 5 bases and J 8 bases; bases outside gene matches: 9.